A selection of T cell receptor beta chains follows, all from one sample in a study of metastatic and nonmetastatic thyroid tumors. Using MiXCR, TCRdb reanalyzed the PCR reads. The data hold about 16,000 clones, with roughly 23% observed a single time. The material sequenced was blood. The origin of the receptors is a male donor with papillary thyroid cancer or a benign thyroid nodule (not recorded which). Some clones in this sample may be carry-over from other donors' samples. The CDR3 runs from the conserved cysteine through the conserved F or W. D genes are given only for firm matches. Expanded clones get a size class; other rows say once, few or many, or leave the size out.

D: .; V: TRBV10-1; J: TRBJ2-1; size: .; DNA: TGCGGCTGCAGTGATAGGGACTACAATGAGCAGTTCTTC; CDR3: CGCSDRDYNEQFF
D: .; V: TRBV13; J: TRBJ1-1; size: many; DNA: TGTGCCAGCAGCCCCGCCACAAGGACACCCGAAGGTATGAACACTGAAGCTTTCTTT; CDR3: CASSPATRTPEGMNTEAFF
D: .; V: TRBV18; J: TRBJ1-1; size: many; DNA: TGTGCCAGCTCACTGAACGACAGGAACACTGAAGCTTTCTTT; CDR3: CASSLNDRNTEAFF
D: TRBD2; V: TRBV5-1; J: TRBJ2-2; size: .; DNA: TGCGCCAGCAGTTCACTAGCGGGAGGCCTCTCTAACGGGGAGCTGTTTTTT; CDR3: CASSSLAGGLSNGELFF
D: TRBD1; V: TRBV5-1; J: TRBJ2-1; size: .; DNA: TGCGCCAGCAGCATCTCTAAGACAGGGGTAAGGTCCTACAATGAGCAGTTCTTC; CDR3: CASSISKTGVRSYNEQFF
D: .; V: TRBV7-8; J: TRBJ1-4; size: many; DNA: TGTGCCAGCAGCTTAGGATCATTTGGGGAAAAACTGTTTTTT; CDR3: CASSLGSFGEKLFF
D: .; V: TRBV9; J: TRBJ2-1; size: medium-sized; DNA: TGTGCCAGCAGCGTAGACGGGTCAGGGATTTCCTACAATGAGCAGTTCTTC; CDR3: CASSVDGSGISYNEQFF
D: TRBD1; V: TRBV28; J: TRBJ1-1; size: few; DNA: TGTGCCAGCAGAAACCGGGACAGGGGTCTGAACACTGAAGCTTTCTTT; CDR3: CASRNRDRGLNTEAFF
D: .; V: TRBV28; J: TRBJ2-3; size: .; DNA: TGTGCCAGCAGGAAACAGGGCACAGATACGCAGTATTTT; CDR3: CASRKQGTDTQYF
D: .; V: TRBV7-9; J: TRBJ2-1; size: many; DNA: TGTGCCAGCACCTCCGGGTTTGTGGCCACATCCTACAATGAGCAGTTCTTC; CDR3: CASTSGFVATSYNEQFF
D: .; V: TRBV20-1; J: TRBJ1-2; size: .; DNA: TGCAGTGCTAAGATGGAAGGGAACTATGGCTACACCTTC; CDR3: CSAKMEGNYGYTF
D: .; V: TRBV7-3; J: TRBJ2-1; size: .; DNA: TGTGCCAGCAGCCAAGGTGGGAACAATGAGCAGTTCTTC; CDR3: CASSQGGNNEQFF
D: .; V: TRBV5-6; J: TRBJ2-7; size: many; DNA: TGTGCCAGCAGCCGCACCGGGACCCGGACCTACGAGCAGTACTTC; CDR3: CASSRTGTRTYEQYF
D: TRBD1; V: TRBV28; J: TRBJ2-1; size: .; DNA: TGTGCCAGCAGTTCCCCAGGGGGCTCCTACAATGAGCAGTTCTTC; CDR3: CASSSPGGSYNEQFF
D: .; V: TRBV6-2/TRBV6-3; J: TRBJ1-5; size: medium-sized; DNA: TGTGCCAGCACCGCTCAAGGGGGTCAGCCCCAGCATTTT; CDR3: CASTAQGGQPQHF
D: .; V: TRBV11-2; J: TRBJ2-3; size: .; DNA: TGTGCCAGCAGCTTAGACAACTTACTAGCAGATACGCAGTATTTT; CDR3: CASSLDNLLADTQYF
D: TRBD1; V: TRBV20-1; J: TRBJ1-3; size: .; DNA: TGCAGTGCTGACCAGGGGGGCGGAAACGCCATATATTTT; CDR3: CSADQGGGNAIYF
D: .; V: TRBV5-1; J: TRBJ1-1; size: .; DNA: TGCGCCAGCAGCTTTACGACAGAAACGAACACTGAAGCTTTCTTT; CDR3: CASSFTTETNTEAFF
D: TRBD1; V: TRBV6-1; J: TRBJ2-5; size: many; DNA: TGTGCCAGCAGTCCTCTGACCGGGACAGGGGAAGAGACCCAGTACTTC; CDR3: CASSPLTGTGEETQYF
D: .; V: TRBV3-1; J: TRBJ1-5; size: few; DNA: TGTGCCAGCAGCCAAACCCCGACGGAGGGGAATCAGCCCCAGCATTTT; CDR3: CASSQTPTEGNQPQHF
D: .; V: TRBV20-1; J: TRBJ1-6; size: medium-sized; DNA: TGCAGTGCTAGGGGTGGAGGGGGACTAGGTTCACCCCTCCACTTT; CDR3: CSARGGGGLGSPLHF
D: .; V: TRBV18; J: TRBJ1-6; size: many; DNA: TGTGCCAGCTCACCGAGTTTCAGGGATAATTCACCCCTCCACTTT; CDR3: CASSPSFRDNSPLHF
D: .; V: TRBV6-1; J: TRBJ1-5; size: many; DNA: TGTGCCAGCAGTGAAGCATCAGGGCTGTGGAGGAGCAATCAGCCCCAGCATTTT; CDR3: CASSEASGLWRSNQPQHF
D: TRBD1; V: TRBV20-1; J: TRBJ1-6; size: medium-sized; DNA: TGCAGTGCTAGAGGCCGGGACAGGGGAAGATCACCCCTCCACTTT; CDR3: CSARGRDRGRSPLHF
D: .; V: TRBV3-1; J: TRBJ1-3; size: many; DNA: TGTGCCAGCAGCCAAGATCTCCGAAACACCATATATTTT; CDR3: CASSQDLRNTIYF
D: TRBD1; V: TRBV12-3/TRBV12-4; J: TRBJ1-2; size: medium-sized; DNA: TGTGCCAGTCTTGCAATCGACAGGGGGAGTGGCTACACCTTC; CDR3: CASLAIDRGSGYTF
D: .; V: TRBV5-6; J: TRBJ2-3; size: many; DNA: TGTGCCAGCAGCTTCGGGGATACGCAGTATTTT; CDR3: CASSFGDTQYF
D: .; V: TRBV5-4; J: TRBJ2-5; size: .; DNA: TGTGCCAGCAGCCCACCGCTCATAACAGGCCAAGAGACCCAGTACTTC; CDR3: CASSPPLITGQETQYF
D: .; V: TRBV19; J: TRBJ2-4; size: many; DNA: TGTGCCAGTAGCAGCCCAGGGTTGGGCATTCAGTACTTC; CDR3: CASSSPGLGIQYF
D: .; V: TRBV7-9; J: TRBJ1-6; size: medium-sized; DNA: TGTGCCAGCAGCTTATCCTCGGGAGATAATTCACCCCTCCACTTT; CDR3: CASSLSSGDNSPLHF
D: .; V: TRBV6-1; J: TRBJ1-1; size: medium-sized; DNA: TGTGCCAGCAGTGACCCCGGACTGGGGGCGGGAAAGAACACTGAAGCTTTCTTT; CDR3: CASSDPGLGAGKNTEAFF
D: TRBD1; V: TRBV6-1; J: TRBJ2-3; size: medium-sized; DNA: TGTGCCAGCGGCCGGGACAGGGAGAGTACGCAGTATTTT; CDR3: CASGRDRESTQYF
D: TRBD1; V: TRBV20-1; J: TRBJ1-2; size: medium-sized; DNA: TGCAGTGCGGATAAGACAGGGGTCTATGGCTACACCTTC; CDR3: CSADKTGVYGYTF
D: TRBD1; V: TRBV6-1; J: TRBJ1-2; size: few; DNA: TGTGCCAGCAGCCCTGACAGGGGAGCAAGCTATGGCTACACCTTC; CDR3: CASSPDRGASYGYTF
D: TRBD2; V: TRBV11-1; J: TRBJ2-7; size: .; DNA: TGTGCCAGCAGCTTACAAGCGGGGAGTGCGTGGAACGAGCAGTACTTC; CDR3: CASSLQAGSAWNEQYF
D: TRBD2; V: TRBV6-4; J: TRBJ2-2; size: few; DNA: TGTGCCAGCAGTGACTCGACTAGCTTGGGCACCGGGGAGCTGTTTTTT; CDR3: CASSDSTSLGTGELFF
D: .; V: TRBV6-1; J: TRBJ2-5; size: many; DNA: TGTGCCAGCAGTGAAGGGGTGACTAGCCAAGAGACCCAGTACTTC; CDR3: CASSEGVTSQETQYF
D: TRBD2; V: TRBV7-9; J: TRBJ2-1; size: few; DNA: TGTGCAAGAAGCCATAGCGGGAGGGGCGAGCAGTTCTTC; CDR3: CARSHSGRGEQFF
D: .; V: TRBV6-5; J: TRBJ1-2; size: .; DNA: TGTGCCAGCAGTGACTCTGACCGGGCCTCCCCCTACACCTTC; CDR3: CASSDSDRASPYTF
D: .; V: TRBV10-3; J: TRBJ2-4; size: many; DNA: TGTGCCATCAGCCGGGACATCGTCGACATTCAGTACTTC; CDR3: CAISRDIVDIQYF
D: .; V: TRBV27; J: TRBJ1-6; size: medium-sized; DNA: TGTGCCAGCAGTTTATCGTATCTGGAAAGGTCACCCCTCCACTTT; CDR3: CASSLSYLERSPLHF
D: TRBD1; V: TRBV7-6; J: TRBJ1-4; size: many; DNA: TGTGCCAGCAGCCGATCGGGACAGGGTGAAAAACTGTTTTTT; CDR3: CASSRSGQGEKLFF
D: .; V: TRBV4-1; J: TRBJ1-3; size: many; DNA: TGCGCCAGCAGCCCGGGAGGGATCGTGGGTAGCTCTGGAAACACCATATATTTT; CDR3: CASSPGGIVGSSGNTIYF
D: TRBD1; V: TRBV28; J: TRBJ1-2; size: medium-sized; DNA: TGTGCCAGCAGTTACTCTACCCAGTACAGGGGAGCAAGCTATGGCTACACCTTC; CDR3: CASSYSTQYRGASYGYTF
D: .; V: TRBV7-9; J: TRBJ1-1; size: .; DNA: TGTGCCAGCAGCTTCCTAGGGTCTGAAGCTTTCTTT; CDR3: CASSFLGSEAFF
D: .; V: TRBV6-1; J: TRBJ2-1; size: .; DNA: TGTGCCAGCAGTGAAGATACTAGCCACCCCGTGGATGAGCAGTTCTTC; CDR3: CASSEDTSHPVDEQFF
D: .; V: TRBV2; J: TRBJ1-6; size: many; DNA: TGTGCCAGCAGTGAATTGGGACAAACCAATTCACCCCTCCACTTT; CDR3: CASSELGQTNSPLHF